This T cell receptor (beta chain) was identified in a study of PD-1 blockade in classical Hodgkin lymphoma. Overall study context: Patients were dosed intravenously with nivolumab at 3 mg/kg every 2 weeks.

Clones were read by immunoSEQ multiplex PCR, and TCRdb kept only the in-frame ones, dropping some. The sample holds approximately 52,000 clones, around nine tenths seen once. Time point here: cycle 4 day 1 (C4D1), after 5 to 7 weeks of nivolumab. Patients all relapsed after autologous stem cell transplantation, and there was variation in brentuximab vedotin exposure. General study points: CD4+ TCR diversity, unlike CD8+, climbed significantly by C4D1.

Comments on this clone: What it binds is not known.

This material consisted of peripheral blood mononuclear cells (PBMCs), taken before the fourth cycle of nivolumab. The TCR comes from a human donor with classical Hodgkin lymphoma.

CDR3 amino acids: CASSLRQGPSPDTQYF. DNA for the CDR3: TGTGCCAGCAGCCTCCGACAGGGGCCCTCCCCAGATACGCAGTATTTT. The chain recombines TRBV11-2 with TRBJ2-3, with TRBD1 matching over 8 bases. The CDR3 runs to 16 residues. V trimming: 5 bases; J trimming: 4 bases; junction bases outside the gene matches: 11. CDR1 and CDR2 from the germline V gene are SGHAT and FQNNGV.